This TCR beta chain is drawn from a study of T cells in Graves' hyperthyroidism and ophthalmopathy. The table lists this clonotype with many counts. Trimming shortened V by 0 bases and J by 0 bases, and 17 bases separated the two germline ends. The germline gives CDR1 SNHLY, CDR2 FYNNEI. The CDR3 contains 18 residues. Based on clinical symptoms, serum thyroxine and TRAb, thyroid ultrasound and orbital computed tomography, diagnoses were reached. Fresh peripheral blood, 9.5 to 10 ml of it, supplied the PBMCs. RNA transcripts gave rise to amplified TCR beta CDR3 regions. During a first-round RT-PCR of the TCR CDR3, the HTBI primer set was used. TCRdb redid the calling of the multiplex PCR reads with MiXCR, one entry per CDR3 protein. The table records under 350,000 distinct CDR3 sequences, approximately 13% of them present only once.

The receptor was derived from a woman aged 35 to 49 with Graves' ophthalmopathy. The sequenced sample consisted of blood. The gene calls are TRBV2 and TRBJ2-5; D is possibly TRBD1 (6 bases). CDR3 in amino acids: CASSEAPPGAPHQETQYF. The CDR3 bases are TGTGCCAGCAGTGAAGCGCCTCCAGGGGCGCCTCACCAAGAGACCCAGTACTTC.